This T cell receptor (beta chain) is drawn from a study of shared clonotypes between healthy human individuals. Note on this clone: Its antigen remains unidentified.

CD4+ cells were split into CD45RA+ naive and CD45RA-negative memory subsets. Every subset's genomic DNA went evenly onto several immunoSEQ plates. Sequencing was performed with immunoSEQ multiplex PCR; in TCRdb, only in-frame clones are kept and a portion is missing. Of about 2.3 million clones in the sample, 93% are singletons; the top ten hold 0.35% to 0.5%. General study points: Across subsets, estimated richness was generally greater for naive than for memory populations. Among donors, clonotype sharing was expected to be affected by sequencing depth.

This receptor was taken from a man between 18 and 29 years old in good health. Some clones in this sample may be carry-over from other donors' samples. Sequencing was carried out using naive CD4+ T cells from PBMCs. Subset of the sample: CD45RA+ positively selected.

For the CDR3, the DNA is TGTGCCAGCGGCCTGACACAGGGCTACTATGGCTACACCTTC. It encodes CASGLTQGYYGYTF. The genes are TRBV6-1 and TRBJ1-2, with D possibly TRBD1 on 6 matching bases. Trimming removed 8 bases at V and 3 bases at J, with 16 bases between. CDR1 and CDR2 from the germline V gene are MNHNS and SASEGT. CDR3 length: 14 amino acids.